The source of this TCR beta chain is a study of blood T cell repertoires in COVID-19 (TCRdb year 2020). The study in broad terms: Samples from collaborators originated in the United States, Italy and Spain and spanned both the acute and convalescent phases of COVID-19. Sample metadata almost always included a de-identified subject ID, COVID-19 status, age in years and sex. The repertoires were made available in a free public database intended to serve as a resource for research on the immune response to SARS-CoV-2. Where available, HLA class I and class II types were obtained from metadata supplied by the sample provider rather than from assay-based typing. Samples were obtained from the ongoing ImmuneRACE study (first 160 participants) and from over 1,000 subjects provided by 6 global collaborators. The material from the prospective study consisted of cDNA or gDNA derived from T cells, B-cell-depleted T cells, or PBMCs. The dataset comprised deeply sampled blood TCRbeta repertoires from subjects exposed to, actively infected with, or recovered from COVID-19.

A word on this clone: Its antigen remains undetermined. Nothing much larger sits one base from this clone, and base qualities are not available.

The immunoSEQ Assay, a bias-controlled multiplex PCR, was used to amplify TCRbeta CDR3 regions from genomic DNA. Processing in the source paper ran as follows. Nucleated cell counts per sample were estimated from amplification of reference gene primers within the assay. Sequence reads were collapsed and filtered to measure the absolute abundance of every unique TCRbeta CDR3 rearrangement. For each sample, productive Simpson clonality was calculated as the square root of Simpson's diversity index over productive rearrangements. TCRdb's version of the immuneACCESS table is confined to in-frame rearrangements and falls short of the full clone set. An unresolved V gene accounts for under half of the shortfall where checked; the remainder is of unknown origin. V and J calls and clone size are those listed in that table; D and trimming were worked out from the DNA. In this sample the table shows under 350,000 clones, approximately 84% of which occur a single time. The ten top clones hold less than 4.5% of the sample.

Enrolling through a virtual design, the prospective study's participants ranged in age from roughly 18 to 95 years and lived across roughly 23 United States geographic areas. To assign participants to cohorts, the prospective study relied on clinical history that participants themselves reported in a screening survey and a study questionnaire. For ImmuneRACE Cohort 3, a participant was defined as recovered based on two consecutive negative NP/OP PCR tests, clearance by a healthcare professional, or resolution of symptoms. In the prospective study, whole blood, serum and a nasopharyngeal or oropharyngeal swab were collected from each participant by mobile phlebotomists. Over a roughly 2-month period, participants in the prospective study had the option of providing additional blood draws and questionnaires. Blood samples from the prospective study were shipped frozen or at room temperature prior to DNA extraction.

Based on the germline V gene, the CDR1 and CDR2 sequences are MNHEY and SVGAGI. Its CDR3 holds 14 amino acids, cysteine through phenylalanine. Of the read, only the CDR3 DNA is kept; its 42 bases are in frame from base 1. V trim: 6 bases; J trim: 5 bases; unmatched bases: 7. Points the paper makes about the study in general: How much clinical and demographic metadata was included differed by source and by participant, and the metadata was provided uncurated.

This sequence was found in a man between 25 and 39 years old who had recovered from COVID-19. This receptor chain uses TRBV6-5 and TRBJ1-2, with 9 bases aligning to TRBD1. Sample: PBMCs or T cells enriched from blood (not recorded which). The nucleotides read TGTGCCAGCAGGGAGACAGGGGGAGCGTATGGCTACACCTTC. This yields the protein CASRETGGAYGYTF.